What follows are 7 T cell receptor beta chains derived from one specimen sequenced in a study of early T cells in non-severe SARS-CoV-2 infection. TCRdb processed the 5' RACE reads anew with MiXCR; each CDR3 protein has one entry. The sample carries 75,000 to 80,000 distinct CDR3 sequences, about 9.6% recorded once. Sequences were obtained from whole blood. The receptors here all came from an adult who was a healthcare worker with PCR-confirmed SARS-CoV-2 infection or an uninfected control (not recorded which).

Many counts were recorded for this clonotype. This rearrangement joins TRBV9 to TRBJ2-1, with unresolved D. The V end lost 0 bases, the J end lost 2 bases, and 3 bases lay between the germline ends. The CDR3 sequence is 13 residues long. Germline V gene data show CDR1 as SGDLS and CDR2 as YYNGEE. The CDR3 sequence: CASSVGPYNEQFF. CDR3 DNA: TGTGCCAGCAGCGTAGGGCCCTACAATGAGCAGTTCTTC.

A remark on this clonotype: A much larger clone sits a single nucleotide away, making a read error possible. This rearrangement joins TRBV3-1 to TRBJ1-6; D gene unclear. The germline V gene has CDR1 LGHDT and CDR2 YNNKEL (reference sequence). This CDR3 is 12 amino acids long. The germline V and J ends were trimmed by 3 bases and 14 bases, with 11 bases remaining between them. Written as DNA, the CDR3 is TGTGCCAGCAGCCAGGAGGCGTTGACCCTCCACTTT. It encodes CASSQEALTLHF.

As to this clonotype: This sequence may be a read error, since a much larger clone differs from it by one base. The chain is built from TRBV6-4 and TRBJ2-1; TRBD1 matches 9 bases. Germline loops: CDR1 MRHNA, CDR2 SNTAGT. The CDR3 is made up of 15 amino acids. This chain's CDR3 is CGSSVGGQGGDEQFF. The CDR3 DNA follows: TGTGGCAGCAGTGTCGGGGGACAGGGAGGTGATGAGCAGTTCTTC.

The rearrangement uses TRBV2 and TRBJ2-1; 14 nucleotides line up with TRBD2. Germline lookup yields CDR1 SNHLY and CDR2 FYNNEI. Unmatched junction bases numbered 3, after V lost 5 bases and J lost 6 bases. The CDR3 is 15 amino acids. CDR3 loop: CASSSGTSGSNEQFF. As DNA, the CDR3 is TGTGCCAGCAGTTCCGGGACTAGCGGGAGCAATGAGCAGTTCTTC.

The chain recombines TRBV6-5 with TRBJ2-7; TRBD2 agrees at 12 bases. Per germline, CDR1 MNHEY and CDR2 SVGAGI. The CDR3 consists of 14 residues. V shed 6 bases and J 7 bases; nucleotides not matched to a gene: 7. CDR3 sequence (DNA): TGTGCCAGCAGGAGACTAGCGGGGGTCGGTGAGCAGTACTTC. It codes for CASRRLAGVGEQYF.

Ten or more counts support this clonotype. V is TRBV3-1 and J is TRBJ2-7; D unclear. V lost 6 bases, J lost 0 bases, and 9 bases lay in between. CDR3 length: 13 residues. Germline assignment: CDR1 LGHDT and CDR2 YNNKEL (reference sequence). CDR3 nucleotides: TGTGCCAGCAGTCAGATCTCCTCCTACGAGCAGTACTTC. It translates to CASSQISSYEQYF.

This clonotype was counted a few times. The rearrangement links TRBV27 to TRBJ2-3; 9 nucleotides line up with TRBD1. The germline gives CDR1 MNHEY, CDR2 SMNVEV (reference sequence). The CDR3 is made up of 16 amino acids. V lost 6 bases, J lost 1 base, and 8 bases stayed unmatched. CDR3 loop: CASRETGGWGTDTQYF. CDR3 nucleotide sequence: TGTGCCAGCAGGGAAACAGGGGGCTGGGGCACAGATACGCAGTATTTT.